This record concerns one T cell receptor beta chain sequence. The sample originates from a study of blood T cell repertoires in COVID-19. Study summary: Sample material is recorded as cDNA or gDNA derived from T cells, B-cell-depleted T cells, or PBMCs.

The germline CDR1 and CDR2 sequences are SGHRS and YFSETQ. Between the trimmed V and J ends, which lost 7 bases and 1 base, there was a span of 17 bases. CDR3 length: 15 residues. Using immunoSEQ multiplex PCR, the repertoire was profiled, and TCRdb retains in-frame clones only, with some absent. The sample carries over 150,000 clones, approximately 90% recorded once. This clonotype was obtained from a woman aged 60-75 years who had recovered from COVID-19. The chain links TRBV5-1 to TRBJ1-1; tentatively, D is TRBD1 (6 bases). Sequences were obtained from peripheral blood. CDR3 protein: CASRRDGQPNTEAFF. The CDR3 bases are TGCGCCAGCCGACGGGACGGACAGCCGAACACTGAAGCTTTCTTT.